Presented here are 21 T cell receptor beta chains from one specimen sequenced in a study of OX40 agonist ivuxolimab in advanced cancers. Using immunoSEQ multiplex PCR, the repertoire was profiled, and TCRdb retains in-frame clones only, with some absent. The sample has around 53,000 clones; 86% are singletons. Sequences were derived from CD4+ or CD8+ T cells sorted from blood, sampled in a trial of the OX40 agonist ivuxolimab. These receptors came from an adult with an advanced solid tumor such as melanoma, head and neck, liver or kidney cancer.

The genes are TRBV14 and TRBJ1-1; no firm D call. Trimming stripped 1 base from V and 6 bases from J, with 9 bases between. The CDR3 covers 13 residues. Per the germline V gene, CDR1 is SGHDN and CDR2 is FVKESK. CDR3 protein: CASSQVRISEAFF. CDR3 DNA sequence: TGTGCCAGCAGCCAAGTCCGTATCTCTGAAGCTTTCTTT.

V usage is TRBV15 and J usage is TRBJ1-2; D remains ambiguous. The V and J ends lost 0 bases and 2 bases respectively, with 4 bases between them. Per germline, CDR1 LNHNV and CDR2 YYDKDF (reference sequence). This CDR3 is 13 amino acids long. CDR3 DNA: TGTGCCACCAGCAGAGATAAGAACTATGGCTACACCTTC. Protein product: CATSRDKNYGYTF.

This chain uses TRBV5-1 with TRBJ1-1; TRBD1 agrees at 8 bases. The CDR3 sequence is 14 residues long. Trimming cost V 5 bases and J 2 bases; bases outside gene matches: 5. Germline CDR1 is SGHRS and CDR2 is YFSETQ. CDR3 amino acids: CASSKGQVNTEAFF. DNA for the CDR3: TGCGCCAGCAGTAAGGGACAGGTTAACACTGAAGCTTTCTTT.

This clone showed up just once. This rearrangement joins TRBV6-6 to TRBJ2-7; 12 bases agree with TRBD2. The CDR3 extends over 15 amino acids. J lost 4 bases, V lost 6 bases, and 7 bases had no gene match. Per the germline V gene, CDR1 is MNHNY and CDR2 is SVGAGI (reference sequence). CDR3 nucleotides: TGTGCCAGCAGGCGACCGACTAGCGGGGGTTACGAGCAGTACTTC. This translates into CASRRPTSGGYEQYF.

V is TRBV6-1 and J is TRBJ1-2, with TRBD1 as a possible D gene (6 bases). V lost 4 bases, J lost 5 bases, and 11 bases lay in between. The germline V gene has CDR1 MNHNS and CDR2 SASEGT. The CDR3 sequence is 13 residues long. The CDR3 nucleotides are TGTGCCAGCAGTGCACCAGGGGAGTATGGCTACACCTTC. It translates to CASSAPGEYGYTF.

The table lists this clone with a few counts. The chain carries TRBV18 and TRBJ1-2, with D tentatively TRBD1 (5 bases). The CDR3 is 15 amino acids. In germline, CDR1 is KGHSH, CDR2 LQKENI. Trimming left V 3 bases short and J 0 bases short, with 11 bases between. The chain's CDR3 is CASSPGQATNYGYTF. The CDR3 DNA reads TGTGCCAGCTCACCCGGACAAGCTACTAACTATGGCTACACCTTC.

This sequence joins TRBV7-2 and TRBJ2-7; 10 bases are shared with TRBD1. CDR3 length equals 16 residues. CDR1 is SGHTA, CDR2 FQGNSA, per germline. J lost 2 bases, V lost 5 bases, and 9 bases had no gene match. CDR3 amino acids: CASSITGTGVTYEQYF. CDR3 nucleotides: TGTGCCAGCAGCATCACCGGGACAGGGGTAACCTACGAGCAGTACTTC.

The chain recombines TRBV30 with TRBJ1-1, with D maybe TRBD1 (5 bases). Germline lookup yields CDR1 GTSNPN and CDR2 SVGIG (reference sequence). The CDR3 loop spans 13 amino acids. Trimming stripped 2 bases from V and 2 bases from J, with 9 bases between. CDR3 protein: CAWSSRGNTEAFF. In nucleotides, the CDR3 is TGTGCCTGGAGTTCGAGGGGAAACACTGAAGCTTTCTTT.

The CDR3 region is CASSGTLARNEQFF. Written as DNA, the CDR3 is TGTGCCAGCAGCGGGACACTCGCCCGCAATGAGCAGTTCTTC. The chain uses TRBV9 and TRBJ2-1; TRBD1 is a possible D gene (5 bases). V shed 3 bases and J shed 6 bases, with 13 bases lying between them. The CDR3 spans 14 residues. Per the germline V gene, CDR1 is SGDLS and CDR2 is YYNGEE.

The sample holds a few counts of this clone. The chain couples TRBV30 to TRBJ1-3; no definite D call. The ends were cut back, 4 bases at V and 2 bases at J, with 9 bases in the middle. Germline assignment: CDR1 GTSNPN and CDR2 SVGIG (reference sequence). The CDR3 is made up of 13 amino acids. Written as DNA, the CDR3 is TGTGCCTGGACAGGAGGGACTGGAAACACCATATATTTT. Translating it yields CAWTGGTGNTIYF.

This chain links TRBV19 with TRBJ2-7; D assignment may be TRBD1 or TRBD2 (6 bases each). This CDR3 has 13 residues. With 5 bases removed from V and 9 bases from J, the gap between germline ends came to 17 bases. Germline V CDR1 and CDR2: LNHDA, SQIVND (reference sequence). CDR3 residues: CASSPPRGAGQYF. DNA of the CDR3: TGTGCCAGTAGTCCTCCAAGGGGGGCCGGGCAGTACTTC.

In its sample, this clone was seen once. The chain joins TRBV11-2 to TRBJ2-7; D ambiguous. V lost 1 base to trimming and J lost 5 bases, with 3 bases between them. CDR3 length: 11 residues. Germline V CDR1 and CDR2: SGHAT, FQNNGV. The CDR3 spells CASSLGDEQYF. CDR3 coding DNA: TGTGCCAGCAGCTTAGGCGACGAGCAGTACTTC.

The V and J genes are TRBV5-1 and TRBJ2-7; D may be TRBD1 or TRBD2 (6 bases each). Germline V gene sequence: CDR1 SGHRS, CDR2 YFSETQ. CDR3 size: 16 residues. The V end lost 5 bases, the J end lost 1 base, and 19 bases lay between the germline ends. The CDR3 nucleotides are TGCGCCAGCAGTCTTATGGCCAGAGGGGGGTCCTACGAGCAGTACTTC. Amino acid sequence: CASSLMARGGSYEQYF.

In this sample, this clone turned up a few times. This chain connects TRBV20-1 to TRBJ1-1, with D uncertain. The V end was cut by 6 bases, the J end by 1 base, with 6 bases between. Germline V CDR1 and CDR2: DFQATT, SNEGSKA (reference sequence). This CDR3 comprises 11 residues. CDR3 bases: TGCAGTGCCCGACAGAACACTGAAGCTTTCTTT. Translation: CSARQNTEAFF.

The genes are TRBV6-5 and TRBJ2-7; no clear D. V was shortened by 6 bases and J by 4 bases, with 13 bases between the two germline ends. In germline, CDR1 is MNHEY, CDR2 SVGAGI. The CDR3 is made up of 13 amino acids. The DNA of the CDR3 is TGTGCCAGCAGCTCAAGGGTTACGTACGAGCAGTACTTC. This gives the protein CASSSRVTYEQYF.

The chain has TRBV12-5 and TRBJ1-6, with TRBD1 identical over 7 bases. Germline-derived CDR1 and CDR2 are LGHNT and FRNRAP. V shed 4 bases, J shed 7 bases, and the junction held 1 base outside the gene matches. The CDR3 consists of 13 residues. The CDR3, as DNA: TGTGCTAGTGGTTCGGGACAGAATTCACCCCTCCACTTT. Its translation is CASGSGQNSPLHF. The full variable domain, rest sourced from reference TRBV12-5 and TRBJ1-6, is DARVTQTPRHKVTEMGQEVTMRCQPILGHNTVFWYRQTMMQGLELLAYFRNRAPLDDSGMPKDRFSAEMPDATLATLKIQPSEPRDSAVYFCASGSGQNSPLHFGNGTRLTVT.

This clone has a handful of counts. This chain uses TRBV11-2 with TRBJ1-6, with TRBD1 matching 9 bases. This CDR3 region has 16 residues. Germline V gene sequence: CDR1 SGHAT, CDR2 FQNNGV. Germline trimming cut 4 bases from V and 5 bases from J; bases unmatched to any gene: 6. The chain's CDR3 is CASSSDRGVNNSPLHF. Here the CDR3 DNA reads TGTGCCAGCAGCTCGGACAGGGGAGTCAATAATTCACCCCTCCACTTT.

J is TRBJ1-2 and V is TRBV9, with 8 bases lining up with TRBD1. V gave up 4 bases and J gave up 5 bases; unmatched junction bases: 13. CDR1 and CDR2 (germline): SGDLS, YYNGEE. This CDR3 has 16 residues. CDR3 loop: CASSLNSNDRGYGYTF. The CDR3, as DNA: TGTGCCAGCAGCCTAAATTCAAACGACAGGGGATATGGCTACACCTTC.

There are a few counts of this clone. The V call is TRBV18, the J call TRBJ2-5; D perhaps matches TRBD2 (6 bases). This CDR3 comprises 15 residues. Trimming removed 6 bases from V and 5 bases from J, with 19 bases in between. The germline V gene encodes CDR1 KGHSH and CDR2 LQKENI. CDR3 nucleotide sequence: TGTGCCAGCTCCCCTATAGACGGGAGTGTGGAGACCCAGTACTTC. Encoded protein: CASSPIDGSVETQYF.

This chain joins TRBV30 and TRBJ1-4, with D maybe TRBD1 (5 bases). The V and J ends lost 3 bases and 5 bases respectively, with 10 bases between them. This CDR3 contains 13 residues. Germline loops: CDR1 GTSNPN, CDR2 SVGIG (reference sequence). CDR3 in DNA: TGTGCCTGGAGATTGACAGTGAATGAAAAACTGTTTTTT. Amino acids: CAWRLTVNEKLFF.

This clone was observed a single time. The V and J genes are TRBV14 and TRBJ2-1, with 7 bases identical to TRBD2. Germline CDR1 reads SGHDN; CDR2 reads FVKESK. V lost 0 bases and J lost 4; bases outside the gene matches: 9. The CDR3 covers 17 residues. This CDR3 is CASSQDLRDYLYNEQFF. The CDR3 DNA is TGTGCCAGCAGCCAAGACTTGAGGGACTACCTTTACAATGAGCAGTTCTTC.